Listed here are 10 T cell receptor beta chains from one sample, sequenced in a study of T cells in Graves' hyperthyroidism and ophthalmopathy. Amplification of TCR beta CDR3 regions was performed using RNA transcripts as template. The HTBI primer set drove a first-round RT-PCR of the TCR CDR3. In TCRdb, the multiplex PCR reads were re-called with MiXCR into one record per CDR3 protein. The profile covers roughly 550,000 distinct CDR3 sequences, with about 15% appearing a single time and approximately 30% taken by the ten largest. Sequencing was done on a sample of blood. Receptor source: a woman between 25 and 40 years old with Graves' ophthalmopathy.

This clonotype was found a few times. J is TRBJ2-1 and V is TRBV4-3, with no clear D. Germline lookup yields CDR1 LGHNA and CDR2 YSLEER. V lost 0 bases and J lost 8, with 17 bases in between. CDR3 length equals 16 residues. CDR3 sequence: CASSQDRAAELDEQFF. DNA of the CDR3: TGCGCCAGCAGCCAAGATCGGGCCGCCGAGTTGGATGAGCAGTTCTTC.

The V and J genes are TRBV19 and TRBJ1-1; D gene ambiguous. The germline V gene encodes CDR1 LNHDA and CDR2 SQIVND (reference sequence). The V gene lost 4 bases and the J gene lost 0 bases, with 18 bases spanning the gap. The CDR3 runs to 17 residues. CDR3 DNA sequence: TGTGCCAGTAGTACCAGACAAGCCCTCCCCGTGAACACTGAAGCTTTCTTT. The encoded protein is CASSTRQALPVNTEAFF.

This clonotype was seen a handful of times. The J gene is TRBJ2-2, the V gene TRBV5-6; no clear D gene. V lost 1 base, J lost 7 bases, and 5 bases lay in between. Germline loops: CDR1 SGHDT, CDR2 YYEEEE. This CDR3 spans 12 amino acids. CDR3 nucleotide sequence: TGTGCCAGCAGCTTGCCGGTCGGGGAGCTGTTTTTT. Translation gives CASSLPVGELFF.

This clonotype was observed a few times. V and J are TRBV12-3 or TRBV12-4 and TRBJ2-6; D gene ambiguous. This CDR3 spans 16 amino acids. V was shortened by 3 bases and J by 1 base, with 10 bases between the two germline ends. The CDR3 sequence: CASSFGGWSGANVLTF. As DNA, the CDR3 is TGTGCCAGCAGTTTTGGTGGATGGTCTGGGGCCAACGTCCTGACTTTC.

This clonotype occurred many times. The gene calls are TRBV7-9 and TRBJ1-1; D is unclear. Trimming removed 5 bases from V and 2 bases from J, with 15 bases in between. CDR3 length equals 15 residues. CDR1 is SEHNR and CDR2 is FQNEAQ in the germline V gene (reference sequence). Here the CDR3 reads CASSGLSGSNTEAFF. The DNA of the CDR3 is TGTGCCAGCAGCGGACTCTCGGGTAGCAACACTGAAGCTTTCTTT.

This clonotype was detected only a few times. The V gene is TRBV29-1, the J gene TRBJ2-2; D possibly corresponds to TRBD1 (5 bases). This CDR3 spans 13 amino acids. The germline V gene has CDR1 SQVTM and CDR2 ANQGSEA. The ends were cut back, 3 bases at V and 7 bases at J, with 12 bases in the middle. DNA of the CDR3: TGCAGCGTTGATAAGGGGAAGGGCGGGGAGCTGTTTTTT. It specifies CSVDKGKGGELFF.

This clonotype was picked up a small number of times. The gene calls are TRBV20-1 and TRBJ2-2; D perhaps matches TRBD1 (6 bases). Germline V CDR1 and CDR2: DFQATT, SNEGSKA (reference sequence). The CDR3 consists of 13 residues. Trimming took 1 base from V and 6 from J, leaving 9 bases between them. CDR3 amino acids: CSARATGPGELFF. In nucleotides, the CDR3 is TGCAGTGCTAGAGCAACAGGGCCCGGGGAGCTGTTTTTT.

V usage is TRBV9 and J usage is TRBJ2-1, with 7 bases aligning to TRBD2. J lost 0 bases, V lost 3 bases, and 6 bases had no gene match. Germline CDR1 is SGDLS and CDR2 is YYNGEE. This CDR3 is 16 amino acids long. The CDR3 here is CASSGGGGSSYNEQFF. DNA for the CDR3: TGTGCCAGCAGCGGGGGGGGTGGCAGCTCCTACAATGAGCAGTTCTTC.

This clonotype was observed at least ten times. This chain links TRBV6-2 or TRBV6-3 with TRBJ2-1; 7 nucleotides line up with TRBD2. V was clipped by 6 bases and J by 3 bases; unmatched bases: 2. The length of the CDR3 is 13 residues. Germline-derived CDR1 and CDR2 are MNHEY and SVGEGT. The DNA of the CDR3 is TGTGCCAGCAGCCGGGACTACTACAATGAGCAGTTCTTC. Protein sequence: CASSRDYYNEQFF.

This clonotype was counted ten times or more. The CDR3 loop reads CASSYLVTGTTDTQYF. The CDR3 nucleotides are TGTGCCAGCAGTTACCTCGTGACAGGGACCACAGATACGCAGTATTTT. The chain recombines TRBV6-2 or TRBV6-3 with TRBJ2-3; 7 bases line up with TRBD1. Germline V gene data show CDR1 as MNHEY and CDR2 as SVGEGT. The trim removed 2 bases at V and 2 bases at J, leaving 7 bases unmatched. The CDR3 is 16 residues long.